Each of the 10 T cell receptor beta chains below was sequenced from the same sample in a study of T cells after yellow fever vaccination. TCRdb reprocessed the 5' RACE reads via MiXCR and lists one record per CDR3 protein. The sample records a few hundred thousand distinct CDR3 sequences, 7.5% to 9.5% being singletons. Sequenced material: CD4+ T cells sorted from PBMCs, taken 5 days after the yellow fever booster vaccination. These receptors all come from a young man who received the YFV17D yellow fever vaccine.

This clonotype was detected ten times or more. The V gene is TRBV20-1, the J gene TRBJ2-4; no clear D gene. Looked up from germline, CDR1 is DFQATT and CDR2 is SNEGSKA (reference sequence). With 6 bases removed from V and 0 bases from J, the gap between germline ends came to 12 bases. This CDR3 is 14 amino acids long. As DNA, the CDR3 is TGCAGTGCCTGGGCCTCCCAAGCCAAAAACATTCAGTACTTC. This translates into CSAWASQAKNIQYF.

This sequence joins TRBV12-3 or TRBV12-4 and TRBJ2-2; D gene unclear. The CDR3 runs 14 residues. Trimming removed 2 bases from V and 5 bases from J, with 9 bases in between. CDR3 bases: TGTGCCAGCAGTTTACAGGTTCAGACCGGGGAGCTGTTTTTT. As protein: CASSLQVQTGELFF.

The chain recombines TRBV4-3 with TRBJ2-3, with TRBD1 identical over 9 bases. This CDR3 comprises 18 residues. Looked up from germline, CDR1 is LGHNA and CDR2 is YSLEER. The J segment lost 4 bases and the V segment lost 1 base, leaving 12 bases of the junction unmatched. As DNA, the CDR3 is TGCGCCAGCAGCCAAGTTCCCTCGGTTGGGACAGGGTCAGATACGCAGTATTTT. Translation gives CASSQVPSVGTGSDTQYF.

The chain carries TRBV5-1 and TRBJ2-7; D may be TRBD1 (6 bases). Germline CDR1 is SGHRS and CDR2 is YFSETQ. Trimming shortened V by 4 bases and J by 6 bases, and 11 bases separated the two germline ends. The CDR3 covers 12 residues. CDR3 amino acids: CASSNGQREQYF. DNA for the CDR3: TGCGCCAGCAGCAATGGACAGCGCGAGCAGTACTTC.

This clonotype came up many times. The CDR3 nucleotides read TGTGCCAGCGGACGACAGGGAACCAACTCTGGAAACACCATATATTTT. Its translation is CASGRQGTNSGNTIYF. The chain uses TRBV7-2 and TRBJ1-3, with 7 bases identical to TRBD1. Germline-derived CDR1 and CDR2 are SGHTA and FQGNSA. The V gene end was trimmed by 8 bases and the J gene end by 0 bases; junction bases not matched to a gene: 10. The CDR3 consists of 16 residues.

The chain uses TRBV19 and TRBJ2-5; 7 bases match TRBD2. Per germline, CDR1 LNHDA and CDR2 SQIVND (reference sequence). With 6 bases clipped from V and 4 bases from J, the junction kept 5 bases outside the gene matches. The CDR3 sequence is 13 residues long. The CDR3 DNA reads TGTGCCAGTAGATCACGCGGGGGAGAGACCCAGTACTTC. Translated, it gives CASRSRGGETQYF.

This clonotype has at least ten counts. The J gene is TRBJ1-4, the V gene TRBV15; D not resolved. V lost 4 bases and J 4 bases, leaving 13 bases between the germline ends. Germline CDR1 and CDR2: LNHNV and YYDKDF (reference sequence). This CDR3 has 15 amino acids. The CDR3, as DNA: TGTGCCACCAGCAAGGGCTCCGCTAATAATGAAAAACTGTTTTTT. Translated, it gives CATSKGSANNEKLFF.

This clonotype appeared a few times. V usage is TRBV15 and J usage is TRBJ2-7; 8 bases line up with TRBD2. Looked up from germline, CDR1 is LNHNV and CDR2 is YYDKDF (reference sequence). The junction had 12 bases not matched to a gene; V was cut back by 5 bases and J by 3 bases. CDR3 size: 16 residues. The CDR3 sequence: CATSPEVGGGNYEQYV. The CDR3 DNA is TGTGCCACCAGCCCTGAGGTAGGCGGGGGGAACTACGAGCAGTACGTC.

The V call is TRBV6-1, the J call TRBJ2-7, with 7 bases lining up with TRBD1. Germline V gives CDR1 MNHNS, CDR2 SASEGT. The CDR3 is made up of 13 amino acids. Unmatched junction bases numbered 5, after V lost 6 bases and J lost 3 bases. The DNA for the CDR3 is TGTGCCAGCAGGGCAGGGACAGTCTACGAGCAGTACGTC. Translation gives CASRAGTVYEQYV.

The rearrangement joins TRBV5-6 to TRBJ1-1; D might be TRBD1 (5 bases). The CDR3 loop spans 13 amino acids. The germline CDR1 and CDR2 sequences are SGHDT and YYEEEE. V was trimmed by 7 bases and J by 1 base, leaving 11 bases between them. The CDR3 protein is CASSGVRNTEAFF. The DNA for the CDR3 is TGTGCCAGCTCGGGGGTGAGGAACACTGAAGCTTTCTTT.